Following are 21 T cell receptor beta chains from one sample sequenced in a study of T cell responses to AZD1222 COVID-19 vaccine. The table came from immunoSEQ multiplex PCR; TCRdb's copy has only in-frame clones and leaves some out. This sample carries under 100,000 clones, approximately 91% of them seen once, and the ten largest clones take less than 3.5%. Specimen: peripheral blood, collected on day 0 of AZD1222 vaccination. The receptor set was obtained from an adult in good health.

Worth noting for this clone: Other DNA sequences in the same sample also yield this CDR3. The chain joins TRBV30 to TRBJ1-6, with no clear D. The CDR3 contains 13 residues. The V end was cut by 1 base, the J end by 6 bases, with 7 bases between. CDR1 GTSNPN and CDR2 SVGIG come from the germline V gene (reference sequence). CDR3 protein: CAWSEGGNSPLHF. CDR3 in DNA: TGTGCCTGGAGTGAGGGCGGTAATTCACCCCTCCACTTT.

The rearrangement joins TRBV11-3 to TRBJ2-1, with 8 bases fitting TRBD2. CDR1 and CDR2 from the germline V gene are SGHNT and YENEEA. This CDR3 has 15 amino acids. Trimming took 2 bases from V and 4 from J; bases not matched to a gene: 4. The CDR3 DNA sequence: TGTGCCAGCAGCTTAAGGCGGGGGGCTTACAATGAGCAGTTCTTC. Residues: CASSLRRGAYNEQFF. The full variable domain, its missing parts supplied by reference TRBV11-3 and TRBJ2-1, is EAGVVQSPRYKIIEKKQPVAFWCNPISGHNTLYWYLQNLGQGPELLIRYENEEAVDDSQLPKDRFSAERLKGVDSTLKIQPAELGDSAVYLCASSLRRGAYNEQFFGPGTRLTVL.

The chain is built from TRBV19 and TRBJ1-1; 10 nucleotides agree with TRBD1. Germline values: CDR1 LNHDA, CDR2 SQIVND (reference sequence). The CDR3 is made up of 16 amino acids. The junction had 5 bases not matched to a gene; V was cut back by 3 bases and J by 1 base. The CDR3 DNA follows: TGTGCCAGTAGTATGGACAGGGGGAAACCGAACACTGAAGCTTTCTTT. It is translated as CASSMDRGKPNTEAFF.

The chain recombines TRBV4-2 with TRBJ2-1; D not certain. CDR3 size: 13 residues. Germline V gives CDR1 LGHNA, CDR2 YNFKEQ. V lost 1 base to trimming and J lost 9 bases, with 10 bases between them. The CDR3: CASSQVSRGEQFF. CDR3 nucleotide sequence: TGTGCCAGCAGCCAAGTCTCCCGCGGTGAGCAGTTCTTC.

The sample holds one count of this clone. The genes are TRBV19 and TRBJ2-1, with 9 bases lining up with TRBD1. This CDR3 comprises 12 residues. Germline lookup yields CDR1 LNHDA and CDR2 SQIVND (reference sequence). V dropped 10 bases and J dropped 7; count of bases not matched to a gene: 5. CDR3 amino acids: CATRQGGNEQFF. The CDR3 DNA reads TGTGCCACCAGACAGGGGGGGAATGAGCAGTTCTTC.

The chain employs TRBV6-1 and TRBJ1-6; D gene ambiguous. This CDR3 contains 15 residues. Germline assignment: CDR1 MNHNS and CDR2 SASEGT. Trimming removed 0 bases from V and 1 base from J, with 4 bases in between. CDR3 DNA: TGTGCCAGCAGTGAAGCAGGGTCCTATAATTCACCCCTCCACTTT. It translates to CASSEAGSYNSPLHF.

This chain links TRBV11-2 with TRBJ1-2, with D perhaps matching TRBD1 (5 bases). V dropped 3 bases and J dropped 7 bases, with 9 bases sitting between them. The germline CDR1 and CDR2 sequences are SGHAT and FQNNGV. The CDR3 consists of 12 residues. CDR3 coding DNA: TGTGCCAGCAGCTTTCTTAGGGGTGGCTACACCTTC. Encoded protein: CASSFLRGGYTF.

The chain is built from TRBV23-1 and TRBJ1-5; D perhaps matches TRBD1 (6 bases). TRBV23-1 is an ORF, with its function uncertain. This CDR3 spans 17 amino acids. With 0 bases removed from V and 10 bases from J, the gap between germline ends came to 22 bases. The DNA of the CDR3 is TGCGCCAGCAGTCAATCGGCAGGACAGCTGTTCGTGCGACCCCAGCATTTT. This codes for CASSQSAGQLFVRPQHF.

J is TRBJ2-5 and V is TRBV11-3; tentative D call: TRBD1 (6 bases). Per germline, CDR1 SGHNT and CDR2 YENEEA. The CDR3 extends over 14 amino acids. Trimming took 5 bases from V and 5 from J, leaving 15 bases between them. CDR3: CASSTSAGAETQYF. The CDR3 coding sequence is TGTGCCAGCAGCACCTCGGCAGGGGCGGAGACCCAGTACTTC. The full variable domain, in which reference TRBV11-3 and TRBJ2-5 provide the parts outside the CDR3, is EAGVVQSPRYKIIEKKQPVAFWCNPISGHNTLYWYLQNLGQGPELLIRYENEEAVDDSQLPKDRFSAERLKGVDSTLKIQPAELGDSAVYLCASSTSAGAETQYFGPGTRLLVL.

This sequence joins TRBV6-1 and TRBJ2-3; D not resolved. The germline V and J ends were trimmed by 3 bases and 0 bases, with 4 bases remaining between them. Germline CDR1 MNHNS, CDR2 SASEGT. The CDR3 is 13 residues long. In nucleotides, the CDR3 is TGTGCCAGCAGTGATTACAGCACAGATACGCAGTATTTT. Its protein is CASSDYSTDTQYF.

This chain uses TRBV20-1 with TRBJ2-2; D remains unclear. Trimming took 7 bases from V and 6 from J, leaving 9 bases between them. Germline V lookup: CDR1 DFQATT, CDR2 SNEGSKA (reference sequence). The CDR3 contains 11 residues. The CDR3 sequence: CSVRNPGELFF. In DNA form, the CDR3 reads TGCAGTGTCAGAAATCCCGGGGAGCTGTTTTTT.

This chain links TRBV24-1 with TRBJ2-7; 10 positions agree with TRBD1. With 7 bases clipped from V and 5 bases from J, the junction kept 1 base outside the gene matches. CDR3 length: 12 amino acids. Germline CDR1 and CDR2: KGHDR and SFDVKD. The CDR3 loop reads CATSGQGDEQYF. CDR3 nucleotides: TGTGCCACCAGCGGACAGGGGGACGAGCAGTACTTC.

The chain uses TRBV19 and TRBJ1-2; D unclear. The CDR3 totals 12 residues. V lost 3 bases, J lost 4 bases, and 6 bases lay in between. Germline CDR1 reads LNHDA; CDR2 reads SQIVND (reference sequence). The CDR3 sequence: CASSMGIYGYTF. CDR3 nucleotides: TGTGCCAGTAGTATGGGGATCTATGGCTACACCTTC.

V gene TRBV10-1 combines with J gene TRBJ1-1; D is uncertain. CDR1 WNHNN and CDR2 SYGVQD come from the germline V gene (reference sequence). This CDR3 is built from 15 residues. Trimming took off 0 bases at V and 5 bases at J, with 13 bases between the two ends. For the CDR3, the DNA is TGCGCCAGCAGTGAGTCGACCGAGGGTACGACTGAAGCTTTCTTT. This translates into CASSESTEGTTEAFF.

CDR3: CASSLVTSGYEQYF. In DNA, the CDR3 is TGTGCCAGCAGCTTAGTGACTAGCGGATACGAGCAGTACTTC. V usage is TRBV7-2 and J usage is TRBJ2-7; 9 bases match TRBD2. Germline V gene lookup returns CDR1 SGHTA and CDR2 FQGNSA. Germline trimming cut 1 base from V and 4 bases from J; bases unmatched to any gene: 2. The length of the CDR3 is 14 residues.

V and J are TRBV5-4 and TRBJ2-3, with TRBD2 identical over 8 bases. Germline V gives CDR1 SGHNT, CDR2 YYREEE (reference sequence). CDR3 length equals 13 residues. V shed 6 bases and J 1 base; nucleotides not matched to a gene: 1. DNA for the CDR3: TGTGCCAGCAATAGCGGGGGCACAGATACGCAGTATTTT. Protein product: CASNSGGTDTQYF.

This chain joins TRBV6-5 and TRBJ1-1; D is undetermined. The CDR3 is 16 amino acids. Trimming removed 2 bases at V and 3 bases at J, with 16 bases between. Germline V gives CDR1 MNHEY, CDR2 SVGAGI. The CDR3 DNA reads TGTGCCAGCAGTTACGCGAAAACCAGATTTTACACTGAAGCTTTCTTT. This sequence encodes CASSYAKTRFYTEAFF.

The rearrangement uses TRBV7-2 and TRBJ2-2; no reliable D call. V was shortened by 0 bases and J by 8 bases, with 7 bases between the two germline ends. The CDR3 runs 13 residues. The V gene's germline CDR1 is SGHTA and CDR2 FQGNSA. Here the CDR3 DNA reads TGTGCCAGCAGCTTAGCGGTCACAGGGGAGCTGTTTTTT. It is translated as CASSLAVTGELFF.

The chain has TRBV4-1 and TRBJ2-1, with 8 bases that match TRBD1. Germline CDR1 is MGHRA and CDR2 is YSYEKL. After removal of 0 bases from V and 0 bases from J, the junction contained 1 base not matched to a gene. The CDR3 covers 16 residues. Written as DNA, the CDR3 is TGCGCCAGCAGCCAAGAAGGGACAGGCTCCTACAATGAGCAGTTCTTC. Its translation: CASSQEGTGSYNEQFF.

In this sample, this clone turned up once. The chain carries TRBV12-5 and TRBJ2-7, with 7 positions matching TRBD1. There are 14 residues in the CDR3. With V trimmed by 5 bases and J by 5 bases, 9 bases remained unmatched. The germline V gene encodes CDR1 LGHNT and CDR2 FRNRAP. The CDR3 loop reads CASGPPRDSNEQYF. In nucleotides, the CDR3 is TGTGCTAGTGGTCCCCCCCGGGACAGTAACGAGCAGTACTTC.

The J gene is TRBJ1-5, the V gene TRBV3-1 (or the pseudogene TRBV3-2), with D maybe TRBD1 (6 bases). Germline CDR1 is LGHDT and CDR2 is YNNKEL (reference sequence). The length of the CDR3 is 16 residues. Trimming took off 0 bases at V and 1 base at J, with 10 bases between the two ends. The CDR3: CASSQEPGASNQPQHF. The CDR3 DNA sequence: TGTGCCAGCAGCCAAGAACCGGGGGCGAGCAATCAGCCCCAGCATTTT.